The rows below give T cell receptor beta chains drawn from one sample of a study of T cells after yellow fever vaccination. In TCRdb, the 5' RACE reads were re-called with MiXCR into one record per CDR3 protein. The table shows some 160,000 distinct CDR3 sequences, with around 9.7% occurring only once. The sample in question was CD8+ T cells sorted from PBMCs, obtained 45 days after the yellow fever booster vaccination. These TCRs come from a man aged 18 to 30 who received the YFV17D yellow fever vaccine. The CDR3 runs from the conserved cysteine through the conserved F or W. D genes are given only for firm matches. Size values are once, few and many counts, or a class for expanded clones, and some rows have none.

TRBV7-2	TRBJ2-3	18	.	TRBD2	TGTGCCAGCAGCTCCCTAGCGGGGGGGGTCGAGGCCGCAGATACGCAGTATTTT	CASSSLAGGVEAADTQYF
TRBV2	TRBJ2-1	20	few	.	TGTGCCAGCAGTCCCCCCACTGCCAGCGCCCCTTGGAGCTCCTACAATGAGCAGTTCTTC	CASSPPTASAPWSSYNEQFF
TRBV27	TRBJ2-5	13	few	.	TGTGCCAGCAGCCTAGGTATTCGGGGGACCCAGTACTTC	CASSLGIRGTQYF
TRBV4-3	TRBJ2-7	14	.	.	TGCGCCAGCAGCCAAGAGATTGCCGGGGCCGAGCAGTACTTC	CASSQEIAGAEQYF
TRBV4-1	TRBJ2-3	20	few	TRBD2	TGCGCCAGCAGCCACCCCCGGGTAGCTAGCGGGGGGTTTAGCACAGATACGCAGTATTTT	CASSHPRVASGGFSTDTQYF
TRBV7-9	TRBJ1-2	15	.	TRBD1	TGTGCCAGCAGCTTAGCGGGGACAGGGGACTATGGCTACACCTTC	CASSLAGTGDYGYTF
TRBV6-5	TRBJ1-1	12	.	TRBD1	TGTGCCACCCTTACAGGGGGAACTGAAGCTTTCTTT	CATLTGGTEAFF
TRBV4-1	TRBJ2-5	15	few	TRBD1	TGCGCCAGCAGCCAAGTTCAGGGGGTACGGGAGACCCAGTACTTC	CASSQVQGVRETQYF
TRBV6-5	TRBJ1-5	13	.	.	TGTGCCAGCAGTACCGTCCTCAATCAGCCCCAGCATTTT	CASSTVLNQPQHF
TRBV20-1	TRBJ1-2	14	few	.	TGCAGTGCTAGAGATCTGGGGGCTTTCAATGGCTACACCTTC	CSARDLGAFNGYTF